The following is a TCR beta chain sequence with its context. Here immunoSEQ multiplex PCR was the method, and the copy in TCRdb shows in-frame clones only, minus some. Of over 45,000 clones in the sample, roughly nine tenths were seen once. This sample was taken from a study of control samples from healthy donors and cancer patients. This clonotype originated in a man aged 30 to 39 with colorectal cancer. The sequencing input was PBMCs.

The CDR3 protein is CASSRPRGRNEQFF. CDR3 DNA sequence: TGTGCCAGCAGCCGACCTCGGGGGAGGAATGAGCAGTTCTTC. V usage is TRBV11-2 and J usage is TRBJ2-1; D perhaps matches TRBD2 (6 bases). Germline V gives CDR1 SGHAT, CDR2 FQNNGV. Trimming removed 5 bases from V and 7 bases from J, with 15 bases in between. The CDR3 runs 14 residues.